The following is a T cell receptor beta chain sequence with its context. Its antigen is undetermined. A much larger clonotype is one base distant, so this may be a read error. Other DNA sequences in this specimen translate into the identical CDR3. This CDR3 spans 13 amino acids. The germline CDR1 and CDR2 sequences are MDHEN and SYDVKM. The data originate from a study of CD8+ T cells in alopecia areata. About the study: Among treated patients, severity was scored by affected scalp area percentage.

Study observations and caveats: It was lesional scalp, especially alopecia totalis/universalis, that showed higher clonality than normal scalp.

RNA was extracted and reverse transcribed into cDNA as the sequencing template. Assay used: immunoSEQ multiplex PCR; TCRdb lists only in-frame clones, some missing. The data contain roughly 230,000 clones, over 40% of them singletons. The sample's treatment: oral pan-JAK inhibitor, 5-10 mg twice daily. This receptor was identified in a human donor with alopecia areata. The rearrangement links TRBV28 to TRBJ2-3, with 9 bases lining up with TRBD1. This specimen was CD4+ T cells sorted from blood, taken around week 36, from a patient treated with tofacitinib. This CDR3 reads CAAGGQGPDTQYF. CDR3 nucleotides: TGTGCTGCAGGGGGACAGGGCCCAGATACGCAGTATTTT.